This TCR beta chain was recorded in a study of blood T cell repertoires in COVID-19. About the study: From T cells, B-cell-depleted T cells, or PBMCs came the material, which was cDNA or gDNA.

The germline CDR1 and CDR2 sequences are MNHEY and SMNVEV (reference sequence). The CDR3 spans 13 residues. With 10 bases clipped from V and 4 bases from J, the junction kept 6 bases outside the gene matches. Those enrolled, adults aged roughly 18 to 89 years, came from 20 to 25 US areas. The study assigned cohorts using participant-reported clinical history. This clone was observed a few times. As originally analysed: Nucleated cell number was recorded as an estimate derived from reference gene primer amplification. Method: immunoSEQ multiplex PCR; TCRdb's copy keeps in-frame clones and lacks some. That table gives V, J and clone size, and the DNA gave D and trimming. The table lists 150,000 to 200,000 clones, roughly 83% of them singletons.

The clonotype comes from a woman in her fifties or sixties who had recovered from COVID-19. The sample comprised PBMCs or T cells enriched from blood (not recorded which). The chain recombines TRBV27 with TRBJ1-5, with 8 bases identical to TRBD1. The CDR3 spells CATPDRENQPQHF. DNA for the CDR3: TGTGCCACCCCGGACAGGGAGAATCAGCCCCAGCATTTT.